The sequence of this T cell receptor (beta chain) was determined in a study of blood T cell repertoires in COVID-19. In the study overall: The United States, Italy and Spain supplied acute and convalescent COVID-19 samples.

This CDR3 region has 15 residues. CDR1 and CDR2 (germline): SEHNR, FQNEAQ (reference sequence). Trimming pared 1 base from V and 1 base from J, leaving 7 bases between. Clones were read by immunoSEQ multiplex PCR, and TCRdb kept only the in-frame ones, dropping some. Of 250,000 to 400,000 clones in the sample, 90% are singletons; the top ten hold around 2.5%. Cohort allocation depended upon clinical history that participants reported. Points on this clone: Other DNA sequences within the sample encode an identical CDR3.

The chain links TRBV7-9 to TRBJ2-2, with a possible D match to TRBD1 (5 bases). The sequence came from a man between 60 and 75 years old who had recovered from COVID-19. Sequenced input: PBMCs or T cells enriched from blood (not recorded which). The CDR3 nucleotides are TGTGCCAGCAGCTTAGTTCAGGGGAACACCGGGGAGCTGTTTTTT. It yields the protein CASSLVQGNTGELFF.